The 27 T cell receptor beta chains listed next were all sequenced from one sample in a study of shared T cell receptors in the human thymus. Using immunoSEQ multiplex PCR, the repertoire was profiled, and TCRdb retains in-frame clones only, with some absent. The sample consists of about 660,000 clones, more than 75% of them appearing once. These data were likewise used in another study, on human thymus T cells.

Source material: thymocytes. The receptor set was obtained from a boy under two years old with a congenital heart defect.

The V call is TRBV5-1, the J call TRBJ2-1; 8 positions match TRBD2. Germline-derived CDR1 and CDR2 are SGHRS and YFSETQ. Unmatched junction bases numbered 17, after V lost 4 bases and J lost 2 bases. This CDR3 has 19 amino acids. The CDR3 reads CASSEGGPSGRSTYNEQFF. The CDR3, as DNA: TGCGCCAGCAGCGAAGGAGGGCCTAGCGGGCGCTCTACCTACAATGAGCAGTTCTTC.

The chain has TRBV5-1 and TRBJ2-7; TRBD2 matches 10 bases. Looked up from germline, CDR1 is SGHRS and CDR2 is YFSETQ. This CDR3 region has 15 residues. Losses at the gene ends were 0 bases for V and 3 bases for J; bases not matched to a gene: 3. DNA of the CDR3: TGCGCCAGCAGCTTGGTAGGGACTAGCGACTACGAGCAGTACTTC. It translates to CASSLVGTSDYEQYF. Drawing the rest from reference TRBV5-1 and TRBJ2-7, the complete variable domain is KAGVTQTPRYLIKTRGQQVTLSCSPISGHRSVSWYQQTPGQGLQFLFEYFSETQRNKGNFPGRFSGRQFSNSRSEMNVSTLELGDSALYLCASSLVGTSDYEQYFGPGTRLTVT.

The V call is TRBV4-2, the J call TRBJ2-7; 8 bases align to TRBD1. Trimming took 1 base from V and 0 from J; bases not matched to a gene: 5. The CDR3 is made up of 16 amino acids. From germline, CDR1 is LGHNA and CDR2 YNFKEQ. The chain's CDR3 is CASSQGGDRSSYEQYF. The DNA for the CDR3 is TGTGCCAGCAGCCAAGGGGGGGACAGGAGCTCCTACGAGCAGTACTTC.

V gene TRBV29-1 combines with J gene TRBJ2-7; perhaps TRBD1 as D (6 bases). Trimming pared 4 bases from V and 7 bases from J, leaving 17 bases between. In germline, CDR1 is SQVTM, CDR2 ANQGSEA. This CDR3 is 13 amino acids long. CDR3 sequence reads: CSVVGTPAREQYF. DNA for the CDR3: TGCAGCGTTGTAGGGACACCGGCGAGGGAGCAGTACTTC.

The chain recombines TRBV29-1 with TRBJ2-3; TRBD1 might be the D (6 bases). V gave up 4 bases and J gave up 3 bases, with 17 bases separating them. The germline gives CDR1 SQVTM, CDR2 ANQGSEA. The CDR3 sequence is 15 residues long. CDR3 bases: TGCAGCGTTGCCCCCAGGGGAAGGGGTACAGATACGCAGTATTTT. Translation gives CSVAPRGRGTDTQYF.

V gene TRBV28 combines with J gene TRBJ2-3, with 11 bases identical to TRBD2. The CDR3 is 16 residues long. Germline CDR1 reads MDHEN; CDR2 reads SYDVKM. Trimming removed 7 bases from V and 6 bases from J; junction bases left unmatched: 12. The DNA for the CDR3 is TGTGCCAGCACCAACGGACTAGCGGGCCCTCGGGATACGCAGTATTTT. Protein: CASTNGLAGPRDTQYF.

This clone was seen only a few times. The chain combines TRBV29-1 with TRBJ2-1; 7 positions match TRBD2. The germline V gene encodes CDR1 SQVTM and CDR2 ANQGSEA. This CDR3 spans 15 amino acids. Losses at the gene ends were 6 bases for V and 6 bases for J; bases not matched to a gene: 14. CDR3 coding DNA: TGCAGCGTCCTCGTAGAGGCGGGAGTCTTCAATGAGCAGTTCTTC. Protein product: CSVLVEAGVFNEQFF.

J is TRBJ1-3 and V is TRBV11-3; D uncertain. V was shortened by 3 bases and J by 2 bases, with 5 bases between the two germline ends. The CDR3 sequence is 13 residues long. Germline CDR1 is SGHNT and CDR2 is YENEEA. CDR3 amino acids: CASSLSAGNTIYF. The CDR3 nucleotides read TGTGCCAGCAGCTTGTCCGCTGGAAACACCATATATTTT.

Only a few counts were recorded for this clone. V gene TRBV28 combines with J gene TRBJ1-2; 9 bases line up with TRBD1. The CDR3 sequence is 17 residues long. Per germline, CDR1 MDHEN and CDR2 SYDVKM. J was trimmed by 4 bases and V by 7 bases; bases with no gene match: 16. The CDR3 loop is CASTPGQGPSRSYGYTF. The CDR3 nucleotides read TGTGCCAGCACCCCGGGACAGGGCCCATCAAGGAGCTATGGCTACACCTTC.

V usage is TRBV6-1 and J usage is TRBJ2-3; the match to TRBD1 covers 7 bases. The CDR3 length is 14 residues. CDR1 is MNHNS and CDR2 is SASEGT in the germline V gene. V shed 2 bases, J shed 5 bases, and the junction held 4 bases outside the gene matches. The DNA for the CDR3 is TGTGCCAGCAGTGAAAAGGGGGCAAGAGATACGCAGTATTTT. It yields the protein CASSEKGARDTQYF.

V is TRBV27 and J is TRBJ2-3, with 13 bases identical to TRBD2. The junction had 5 bases not matched to a gene; V was cut back by 4 bases and J by 7 bases. The germline V gene encodes CDR1 MNHEY and CDR2 SMNVEV (reference sequence). The CDR3 totals 15 residues. The CDR3 region is CASSSRTSGRNTQYF. The DNA for the CDR3 is TGTGCCAGCAGTTCGCGGACTAGCGGGAGAAATACGCAGTATTTT.

This chain joins TRBV14 and TRBJ2-7, with 11 positions matching TRBD2. CDR1 and CDR2 from the germline V gene are SGHDN and FVKESK. V lost 4 bases and J lost 4; bases outside the gene matches: 3. This CDR3 spans 14 amino acids. CDR3 in DNA: TGTGCCAGCAGCCGTCTAGCGGGAGGTTACGAGCAGTACTTC. Its translation: CASSRLAGGYEQYF. Using reference TRBV14 and TRBJ2-7 for the parts outside the CDR3, the full variable domain is EAGVTQFPSHSVIEKGQTVTLRCDPISGHDNLYWYRRVMGKEIKFLLHFVKESKQDESGMPNNRFLAERTGGTYSTLKVQPAELEDSGVYFCASSRLAGGYEQYFGPGTRLTVT.

The V and J genes are TRBV4-3 and TRBJ2-1; 9 positions match TRBD2. V was clipped by 1 base and J by 7 bases; unmatched bases: 20. CDR1 and CDR2 (germline): LGHNA, YSLEER. This CDR3 is built from 20 residues. This CDR3 reads CASSQGFALAGRPGGNEQFF. The CDR3 DNA is TGCGCCAGCAGCCAAGGTTTCGCACTAGCGGGTCGGCCTGGGGGGAATGAGCAGTTCTTC.

The genes are TRBV5-1 and TRBJ2-5; a possible D gene is TRBD1 (5 bases). CDR1 is SGHRS and CDR2 is YFSETQ in the germline V gene. The CDR3 spans 14 residues. Trimming took 3 bases from V and 9 from J, leaving 18 bases between them. This chain's CDR3 is CASSSPDTSRAQYF. The CDR3 DNA sequence: TGCGCCAGCAGCTCCCCGGACACTTCCCGGGCCCAGTACTTC.

This clone was recorded only once. The rearrangement joins TRBV4-1 to TRBJ1-4; a possible D gene is TRBD1 (6 bases). The CDR3 runs 16 residues. Germline lookup yields CDR1 MGHRA and CDR2 YSYEKL. V dropped 0 bases and J dropped 7 bases, with 15 bases sitting between them. Here the CDR3 DNA reads TGCGCCAGCAGCCAAGATAATAGGGGGTTTACTGAAAAACTGTTTTTT. It yields the protein CASSQDNRGFTEKLFF.

J is TRBJ2-1 and V is TRBV4-3; TRBD2 might be the D (6 bases). Germline V gene data show CDR1 as LGHNA and CDR2 as YSLEER. The CDR3 covers 13 residues. V lost 4 bases and J lost 7, with 11 bases in between. The CDR3 loop is CASSPSGGNEQFF. CDR3 bases: TGCGCCAGCAGCCCCAGTGGGGGGAATGAGCAGTTCTTC.

This clone was observed a handful of times. This sequence joins TRBV21-1 and TRBJ2-7; the table's D gene call, TRBD2, was not cross checked with the DNA. TRBV21-1 is termed a pseudogene. The CDR3 is 15 residues long. The CDR3: CASSSCSGSVYEQYF. CDR3 bases: TGTGCCAGCAGCAGCTGTAGCGGGAGCGTGTACGAGCAGTACTTC.

The V call is TRBV4-3, the J call TRBJ2-7; D might be TRBD2 (6 bases). With 0 bases removed from V and 6 bases from J, the gap between germline ends came to 15 bases. CDR3 length: 15 residues. Germline V gives CDR1 LGHNA, CDR2 YSLEER. The CDR3 DNA sequence: TGCGCCAGCAGCCAAGATATGGGACTTGTCCTCGAGCAGTACTTC. Translation gives CASSQDMGLVLEQYF.

The chain combines TRBV4-2 with TRBJ2-7, with D maybe TRBD1 (7 bases). Germline CDR1 is LGHNA and CDR2 is YNFKEQ. The CDR3 contains 16 residues. V lost 4 bases to trimming and J lost 3 bases, with 19 bases between them. DNA of the CDR3: TGTGCCAGCAGCCCAGGGGGGCGGGGCCCCTACTACGAGCAGTACTTC. Its protein is CASSPGGRGPYYEQYF.

The chain employs TRBV7-9 and TRBJ1-1, with unresolved D. Germline V gives CDR1 SEHNR, CDR2 FQNEAQ (reference sequence). The CDR3 is 12 residues long. V shed 7 bases and J shed 0 bases, with 6 bases lying between them. The DNA for the CDR3 is TGTGCCAGCATACAGATGAACACTGAAGCTTTCTTT. The encoded protein is CASIQMNTEAFF.

This chain uses TRBV18 with TRBJ1-1; D is ambiguous. CDR3 size: 14 residues. Germline CDR1 reads KGHSH; CDR2 reads LQKENI. Deletions cut 4 bases from V and 1 base from J, with 10 bases between. CDR3 sequence reads: CASSQREGNTEAFF. CDR3 coding DNA: TGTGCCAGCTCACAAAGGGAGGGGAACACTGAAGCTTTCTTT.

CDR3 sequence (DNA): TGTGCCAGCAGCAAAGGGGGACAGAGAGCGGGAGATAGCTACGAGCAGTACTTC. Its translation is CASSKGGQRAGDSYEQYF. The J gene is TRBJ2-7, the V gene TRBV21-1; no DNA check was done on the table's D call, TRBD2. TRBV21-1 is a listed pseudogene. The CDR3 has 18 amino acids.

For this clone: The sample holds other DNA sequences that translate to the same CDR3. The CDR3 sequence is CASSYSQGGTGELFF. The CDR3 DNA follows: TGTGCCAGCAGTTACTCCCAGGGGGGCACCGGGGAGCTGTTTTTT. The chain links TRBV6-5 to TRBJ2-2; perhaps TRBD1 as D (7 bases). The CDR3 totals 15 residues. Looked up from germline, CDR1 is MNHEY and CDR2 is SVGAGI. The V and J ends lost 0 bases and 4 bases respectively, with 9 bases between them.

V usage is TRBV13 and J usage is TRBJ1-2; D might be TRBD1 (5 bases). Germline values: CDR1 PRHDT, CDR2 FYEKMQ (reference sequence). The ends were cut back, 5 bases at V and 0 bases at J, with 13 bases in the middle. The CDR3 is 15 amino acids. The CDR3 here is CASSGQGTTNYGYTF. CDR3 DNA: TGTGCCAGCAGCGGCCAGGGTACTACTAACTATGGCTACACCTTC.

The chain recombines TRBV14 with TRBJ2-2, with D maybe TRBD1 (6 bases). The CDR3 length is 15 residues. V shed 4 bases and J shed 3 bases, with 12 bases lying between them. The V gene's germline CDR1 is SGHDN and CDR2 FVKESK. CDR3 in DNA: TGTGCCAGCAGCCGTACAGGGCGTGACACCGGGGAGCTGTTTTTT. This translates into CASSRTGRDTGELFF.

The rearrangement uses TRBV5-1 and TRBJ1-1; tentative D call: TRBD1 (5 bases). Trimming stripped 7 bases from V and 0 bases from J, with 16 bases between. The CDR3 consists of 15 residues. Germline V gene data show CDR1 as SGHRS and CDR2 as YFSETQ. The CDR3: CASGRGLRMNTEAFF. The CDR3 DNA reads TGCGCCAGCGGCCGGGGGTTAAGGATGAACACTGAAGCTTTCTTT.

The V gene is TRBV14, the J gene TRBJ2-3, with 10 bases matching TRBD2. Germline values: CDR1 SGHDN, CDR2 FVKESK. This CDR3 spans 17 amino acids. V trimming: 0 bases; J trimming: 2 bases; junction bases outside the gene matches: 5. This CDR3 reads CASSQEDGLAVTDTQYF. DNA of the CDR3: TGTGCCAGCAGCCAAGAAGACGGACTAGCGGTCACAGATACGCAGTATTTT.